This T cell receptor beta chain was captured in a study of tumor-infiltrating lymphocytes in oesophageal squamous cell carcinoma. TCRdb reprocessed the PCR reads with MiXCR, giving one entry per CDR3 protein. The repertoire holds under 15,000 distinct CDR3 sequences, with roughly 51% as singletons. This clonotype was detected only a few times. The CDR3 extends over 15 amino acids. The V and J ends lost 5 bases and 4 bases, in that order; junction bases with no gene match: 5. The sequence came from a male donor with esophageal squamous cell carcinoma. Specimen: esophageal tumor tissue. The rearrangement joins TRBV12-3 or TRBV12-4 to TRBJ1-1; TRBD1 matches 12 bases. CDR3 amino acids: CASSRPGQGATEAFF. DNA of the CDR3: TGTGCCAGCAGTAGACCGGGACAGGGGGCCACTGAAGCTTTCTTT.